One and the same sample provided the 22 T cell receptor beta chains below, sequenced in a study of PD-L1 blockade in urothelial cancer. Using immunoSEQ multiplex PCR, the repertoire was profiled, and TCRdb retains in-frame clones only, with some absent. The sample has under 90,000 clones; 90% to 95% are singletons. The specimen comprised PBMCs, sampled around atezolizumab (anti-PD-L1) treatment. These TCRs come from a man in his sixties with urothelial cancer.

This chain connects TRBV6-5 to TRBJ1-4; tentatively, D is TRBD1 (6 bases). The V and J ends lost 5 bases and 0 bases respectively, with 10 bases between them. This CDR3 contains 15 residues. The V gene's germline CDR1 is MNHEY and CDR2 SVGAGI. The CDR3 nucleotides read TGTGCCAGCAGTGCAGGGGATGCAACTAATGAAAAACTGTTTTTT. This encodes CASSAGDATNEKLFF.

Note on this clone: The sample holds other DNA sequences that translate to the same CDR3. The chain carries TRBV6-5 and TRBJ2-7, with 10 positions matching TRBD1. The CDR3 runs 15 residues. V shed 0 bases, J shed 2 bases, and the junction held 1 base outside the gene matches. Germline assignment: CDR1 MNHEY and CDR2 SVGAGI. The CDR3 protein is CASSYSGQGAYEQYF. The CDR3, as DNA: TGTGCCAGCAGTTACTCAGGACAGGGGGCCTACGAGCAGTACTTC.

This clone occurred a few times. V usage is TRBV18 and J usage is TRBJ2-7, with TRBD2 as a possible D gene (6 bases). Germline-derived CDR1 and CDR2 are KGHSH and LQKENI. This CDR3 comprises 14 residues. The V gene lost 6 bases and the J gene lost 9 bases, with 21 bases spanning the gap. The CDR3 loop reads CASSEGSGLRGQYF. The CDR3 DNA follows: TGTGCCAGCTCCGAGGGGAGCGGGTTACGTGGGCAGTACTTC.

This rearrangement joins TRBV10-2 to TRBJ1-4; 8 positions agree with TRBD1. Losses at the gene ends were 7 bases for V and 0 bases for J; bases not matched to a gene: 10. The CDR3 sequence is 17 residues long. CDR1 and CDR2 from the germline V gene are WSHSY and SAAADI. The CDR3 here is CASMERTGPTTNEKLFF. The CDR3 DNA follows: TGCGCCAGCATGGAGAGGACAGGGCCGACAACTAATGAAAAACTGTTTTTT.

J is TRBJ2-7 and V is TRBV18; 13 bases align to TRBD2. Germline CDR1 and CDR2: KGHSH and LQKENI. The CDR3 sequence is 18 residues long. Trimming at V came to 3 bases and at J to 5 bases, leaving 13 bases not matched to a gene. CDR3 in DNA: TGTGCCAGCTCACCTTCCGAATTTGGGACTAGCGGGGCCCACGAGCAGTACTTC. Residues: CASSPSEFGTSGAHEQYF.

This sequence joins TRBV7-2 and TRBJ2-3; D not resolved. This CDR3 region has 15 residues. Trimming pared 1 base from V and 2 bases from J, leaving 10 bases between. Per the germline V gene, CDR1 is SGHTA and CDR2 is FQGNSA. The CDR3, as DNA: TGTGCCAGCAGCTTAGGCGGTCGGGTCACAGATACGCAGTATTTT. Translated: CASSLGGRVTDTQYF.

The chain joins TRBV11-2 to TRBJ2-5; D possibly corresponds to TRBD2 (6 bases). Trimming stripped 5 bases from V and 5 bases from J, with 15 bases between. CDR1 and CDR2 from the germline V gene are SGHAT and FQNNGV. This CDR3 spans 14 amino acids. This CDR3 is CASSRGTDAETQYF. CDR3 in DNA: TGTGCCAGCAGCCGCGGGACCGATGCGGAGACCCAGTACTTC.

This chain links TRBV9 with TRBJ2-5; possibly TRBD1 for D (6 bases). CDR1 and CDR2 (germline): SGDLS, YYNGEE. The V end lost 0 bases, the J end lost 2 bases, and 14 bases lay between the germline ends. There are 16 residues in the CDR3. Here the CDR3 DNA reads TGTGCCAGCAGCGTAGATTGGACAGCGGATCAAGAGACCCAGTACTTC. This gives the protein CASSVDWTADQETQYF.

V usage is TRBV7-9 and J usage is TRBJ1-2; 7 nucleotides match TRBD1. J gave up 4 bases and V 1 base, and 3 bases lay outside the gene matches. Germline CDR1 SEHNR, CDR2 FQNEAQ (reference sequence). This CDR3 has 14 amino acids. The CDR3 sequence is CASSLGQGFYGYTF. The CDR3 coding sequence is TGTGCCAGCAGCTTAGGACAGGGATTCTATGGCTACACCTTC.

This rearrangement joins TRBV2 to TRBJ2-5; 14 nucleotides match TRBD2. V gave up 6 bases and J gave up 13 bases; unmatched junction bases: 10. Germline V lookup: CDR1 SNHLY, CDR2 FYNNEI. The CDR3 contains 14 residues. CDR3 sequence: CASRAGTSGGPWYF. The CDR3 coding sequence is TGTGCCAGCAGAGCCGGGACTAGCGGGGGCCCCTGGTACTTC.

The genes are TRBV7-8 and TRBJ2-1, with D perhaps matching TRBD1 (5 bases). V was shortened by 3 bases and J by 6 bases, with 9 bases between the two germline ends. CDR1 SGHVS and CDR2 FQNEAQ come from the germline V gene. This CDR3 region has 13 residues. The chain's CDR3 is CASSFDRLNEQFF. As DNA, the CDR3 is TGTGCCAGCAGCTTCGACAGACTCAATGAGCAGTTCTTC.

This clone has more than one count but fewer than ten. The CDR3 region is CASSVQGGQPQHF. CDR3 in DNA: TGTGCCAGCAGCGTACAGGGCGGTCAGCCCCAGCATTTT. The chain joins TRBV11-2 to TRBJ1-5; weak D call: TRBD1 (6 bases). Per germline, CDR1 SGHAT and CDR2 FQNNGV. This CDR3 region has 13 residues. Trimming stripped 5 bases from V and 6 bases from J, with 11 bases between.

The genes are TRBV13 and TRBJ1-5; the match to TRBD1 covers 8 bases. Germline trimming cut 2 bases from V and 6 bases from J; bases unmatched to any gene: 15. CDR1 and CDR2 from the germline V gene are PRHDT and FYEKMQ (reference sequence). This CDR3 is built from 18 residues. The CDR3 DNA follows: TGTGCCAGCAGCTTAAGGGGGTCGGGGCAGGGGGCATTTCAGCCCCAGCATTTT. This translates into CASSLRGSGQGAFQPQHF.

The genes are TRBV7-3 and TRBJ2-6; D may be TRBD2 (6 bases). The germline V gene encodes CDR1 SGHTA and CDR2 FQGTGA. V shed 6 bases and J shed 0 bases, with 12 bases lying between them. The length of the CDR3 is 16 residues. The CDR3 region is CASSPGGNSGANVLTF. DNA for the CDR3: TGTGCCAGCAGTCCCGGGGGTAACTCTGGGGCCAACGTCCTGACTTTC.

J is TRBJ2-5 and V is TRBV2; 7 bases are a match to TRBD1. Germline loops: CDR1 SNHLY, CDR2 FYNNEI. The V and J ends lost 6 bases and 1 base, in that order; junction bases with no gene match: 5. The CDR3 covers 14 residues. The chain's CDR3 is CASRLDRAQETQYF. In DNA form, the CDR3 reads TGTGCCAGCAGACTAGACAGGGCCCAAGAGACCCAGTACTTC.

This clone was seen once. DNA for the CDR3: TGTGCCAGCAGTTATCACGCGACATTTGAGCAGTTCTTC. It encodes CASSYHATFEQFF. The J gene is TRBJ2-1, the V gene TRBV6-5; D remains ambiguous. Germline V CDR1 and CDR2: MNHEY, SVGAGI. CDR3 length: 13 residues. V shed 3 bases and J shed 9 bases, with 12 bases lying between them.

The chain has TRBV7-2 and TRBJ2-1; D remains unclear. Germline CDR1 reads SGHTA; CDR2 reads FQGNSA. Trimming stripped 5 bases from V and 0 bases from J, with 11 bases between. The CDR3 runs 15 residues. The CDR3 DNA is TGTGCCAGCAGCCAGGTAACCAGCTCCTACAATGAGCAGTTCTTC. It yields the protein CASSQVTSSYNEQFF.

The J gene is TRBJ2-5, the V gene TRBV15; perhaps TRBD2 as D (6 bases). The V end was cut by 5 bases, the J end by 7 bases, with 17 bases between. Germline CDR1 is LNHNV and CDR2 is YYDKDF (reference sequence). The CDR3 covers 14 residues. Written as DNA, the CDR3 is TGTGCCACCAGCGTCGGGACTCCCGGAGGGACCCAGTACTTC. Amino acids: CATSVGTPGGTQYF.

The chain employs TRBV4-2 and TRBJ2-3; D may be TRBD1 (5 bases). V was trimmed by 0 bases and J by 3 bases, leaving 7 bases between them. Germline V gene sequence: CDR1 LGHNA, CDR2 YNFKEQ. This CDR3 region has 14 residues. This CDR3 is CASSQEQGTDTQYF. DNA of the CDR3: TGTGCCAGCAGCCAAGAGCAGGGAACAGATACGCAGTATTTT.

The chain recombines TRBV5-4 with TRBJ2-1; 13 bases agree with TRBD2. This CDR3 comprises 17 residues. Trimming took 5 bases from V and 7 from J; bases not matched to a gene: 12. Germline V gene lookup returns CDR1 SGHNT and CDR2 YYREEE (reference sequence). CDR3: CASRTALAGGPGNEQFF. For the CDR3, the DNA is TGTGCCAGCAGGACTGCACTAGCGGGAGGGCCGGGTAATGAGCAGTTCTTC.

The CDR3 DNA reads TGTGCCAGCAGCTTAGGTGGAGTCCCATATGGCTACACCTTC. This encodes CASSLGGVPYGYTF. J is TRBJ1-2 and V is TRBV7-2, with D unclear. Germline V gene sequence: CDR1 SGHTA, CDR2 FQGNSA. The germline V and J ends were trimmed by 1 base and 5 bases, with 11 bases remaining between them. The CDR3 runs to 14 residues.

The gene calls are TRBV9 and TRBJ2-3; 9 bases map to TRBD2. Germline CDR1 reads SGDLS; CDR2 reads YYNGEE. The CDR3 is 17 amino acids. The junction had 5 bases not matched to a gene; V was cut back by 0 bases and J by 0 bases. CDR3 bases: TGTGCCAGCAGCGTAGGCGCGGGGGGGCCCAGCACAGATACGCAGTATTTT. Translated: CASSVGAGGPSTDTQYF.